This TCR beta chain emerged from a study of blood T cells in healthy people across ages. To note about this clonotype: Antigen specificity is unknown.

Collection of around 10 milliliters of peripheral blood was performed for each donor. Study-wide results and limits: There were more naive CD4+ cells and higher diversity in long-lived donors than in aged donors.

This CDR3 comprises 15 residues. Germline CDR1 MNHNS, CDR2 SASEGT. The germline V and J ends were trimmed by 0 bases and 1 base, with 8 bases remaining between them. Alongside a J-beta primer mix, a sample-barcoded 5' primer served in a second PCR lasting roughly 7 to 11 cycles. Every cDNA molecule bore a tag from a template-switch adaptor containing 12 random nucleotides. Using its own MiXCR run on the 5' RACE reads, TCRdb lists one record per CDR3 protein. This sample has 550,000 to 750,000 distinct CDR3 sequences, with roughly 20% found just once. This rearrangement joins TRBV6-1 to TRBJ2-3; D ambiguous. This clonotype originated in an older man in good health. The material sequenced was blood. As DNA, the CDR3 is TGTGCCAGCAGTGAAGCGCAGGTCCGCACAGATACGCAGTATTTT. Protein: CASSEAQVRTDTQYF.